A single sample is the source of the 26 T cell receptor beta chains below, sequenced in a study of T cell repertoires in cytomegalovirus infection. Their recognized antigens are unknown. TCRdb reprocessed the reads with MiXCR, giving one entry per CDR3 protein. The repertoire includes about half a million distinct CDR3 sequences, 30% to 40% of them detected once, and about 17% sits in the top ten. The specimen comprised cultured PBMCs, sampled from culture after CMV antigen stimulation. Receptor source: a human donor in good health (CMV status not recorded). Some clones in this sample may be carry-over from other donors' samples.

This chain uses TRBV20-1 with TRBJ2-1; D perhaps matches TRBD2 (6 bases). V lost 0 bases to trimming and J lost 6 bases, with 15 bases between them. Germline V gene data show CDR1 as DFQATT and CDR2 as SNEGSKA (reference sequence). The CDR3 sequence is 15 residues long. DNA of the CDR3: TGCAGTGCTAGAGATCCTGCGGGATTGGTCAATGAGCAGTTCTTC. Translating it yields CSARDPAGLVNEQFF.

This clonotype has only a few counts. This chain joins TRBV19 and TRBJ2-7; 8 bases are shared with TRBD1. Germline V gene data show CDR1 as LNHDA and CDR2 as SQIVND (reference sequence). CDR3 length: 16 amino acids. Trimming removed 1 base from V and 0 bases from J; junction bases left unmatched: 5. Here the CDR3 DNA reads TGTGCCAGTAGTATAGGTCTGGGACAGGCCTCCTACGAGCAGTACTTC. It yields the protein CASSIGLGQASYEQYF.

CDR3 in amino acids: CATSDFVQGANADTQYF. CDR3 in DNA: TGTGCCACCAGTGATTTTGTCCAGGGGGCTAACGCAGATACGCAGTATTTT. The V call is TRBV24-1, the J call TRBJ2-3, with 8 positions matching TRBD1. The V gene's germline CDR1 is KGHDR and CDR2 SFDVKD. With V trimmed by 1 base and J by 4 bases, 9 bases remained unmatched. This CDR3 contains 17 residues.

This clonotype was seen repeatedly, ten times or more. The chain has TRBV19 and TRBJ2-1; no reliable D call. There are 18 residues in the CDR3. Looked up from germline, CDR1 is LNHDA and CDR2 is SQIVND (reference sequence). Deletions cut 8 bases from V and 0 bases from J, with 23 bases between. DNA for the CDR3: TGTGCCAGTCCCCGGCTTAGCCCAGGACCAGACTCCTACAATGAGCAGTTCTTC. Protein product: CASPRLSPGPDSYNEQFF.

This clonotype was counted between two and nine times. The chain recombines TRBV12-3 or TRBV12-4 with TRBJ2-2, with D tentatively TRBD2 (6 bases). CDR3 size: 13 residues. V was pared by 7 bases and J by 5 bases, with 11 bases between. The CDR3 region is CASTFGGTGELFF. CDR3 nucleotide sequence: TGTGCCAGCACCTTCGGGGGTACCGGGGAGCTGTTTTTT.

CDR3: CASSMTGFRETQYF. DNA of the CDR3: TGTGCCAGCAGTATGACAGGGTTTCGCGAGACCCAGTACTTC. The chain recombines TRBV12-3 or TRBV12-4 with TRBJ2-5; 7 bases are a match to TRBD1. The CDR3 runs to 14 residues. Germline trimming cut 5 bases from V and 5 bases from J; bases unmatched to any gene: 8.

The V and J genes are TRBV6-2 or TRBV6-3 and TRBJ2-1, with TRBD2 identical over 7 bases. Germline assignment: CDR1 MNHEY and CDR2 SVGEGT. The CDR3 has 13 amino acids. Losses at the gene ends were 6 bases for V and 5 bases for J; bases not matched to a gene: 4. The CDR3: CASRGLSNNEQFF. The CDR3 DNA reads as TGTGCCAGCAGGGGACTAAGTAACAATGAGCAGTTCTTC.

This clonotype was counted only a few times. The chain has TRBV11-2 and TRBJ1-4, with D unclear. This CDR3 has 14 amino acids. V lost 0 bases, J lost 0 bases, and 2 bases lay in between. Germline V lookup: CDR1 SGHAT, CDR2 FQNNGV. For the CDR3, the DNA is TGTGCCAGCAGCTTAGAGACAACTAATGAAAAACTGTTTTTT. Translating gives CASSLETTNEKLFF.

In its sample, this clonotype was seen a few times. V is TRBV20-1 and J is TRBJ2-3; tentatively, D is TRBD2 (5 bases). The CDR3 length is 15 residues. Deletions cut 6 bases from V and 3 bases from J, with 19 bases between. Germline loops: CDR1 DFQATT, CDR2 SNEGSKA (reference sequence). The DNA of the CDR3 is TGCAGTGCCAGCTACACGGAGGCAAGGACAGATACGCAGTATTTT. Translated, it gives CSASYTEARTDTQYF.

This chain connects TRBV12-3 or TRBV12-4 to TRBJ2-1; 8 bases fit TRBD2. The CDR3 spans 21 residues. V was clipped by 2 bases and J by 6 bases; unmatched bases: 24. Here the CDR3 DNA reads TGTGCCAGCAGTTTAAGGTCCTCCGCGGGAGGAACGTTTACTTCCCTCAATGAGCAGTTCTTC. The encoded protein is CASSLRSSAGGTFTSLNEQFF.

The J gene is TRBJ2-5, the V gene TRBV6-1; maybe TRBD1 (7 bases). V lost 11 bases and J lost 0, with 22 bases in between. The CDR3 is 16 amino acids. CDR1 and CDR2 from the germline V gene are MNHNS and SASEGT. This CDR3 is CAGGGRESWYQETQYF. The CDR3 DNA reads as TGTGCCGGAGGGGGCAGGGAAAGCTGGTACCAAGAGACCCAGTACTTC.

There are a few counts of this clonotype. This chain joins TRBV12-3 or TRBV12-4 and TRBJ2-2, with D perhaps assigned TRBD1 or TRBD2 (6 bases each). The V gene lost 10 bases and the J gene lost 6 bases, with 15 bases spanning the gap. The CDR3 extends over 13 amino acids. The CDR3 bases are TGTGCCACGGAAGGGGGGCGAGCCGGGGAGCTGTTTTTT. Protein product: CATEGGRAGELFF.

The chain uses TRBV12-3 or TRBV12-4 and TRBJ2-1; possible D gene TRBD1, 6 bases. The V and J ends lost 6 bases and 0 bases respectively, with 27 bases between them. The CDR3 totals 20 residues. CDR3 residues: CASRDRDTGWGSSSYNEQFF. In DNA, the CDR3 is TGTGCCAGCAGAGACCGGGACACCGGTTGGGGATCAAGCTCCTACAATGAGCAGTTCTTC.

The CDR3 loop reads CASSDFSGNYEQFF. CDR3 DNA: TGTGCCAGCAGTGACTTTAGCGGGAATTATGAGCAGTTCTTC. The chain links TRBV6-4 to TRBJ2-1; TRBD2 agrees at 8 bases. CDR1 and CDR2 from the germline V gene are MRHNA and SNTAGT. The CDR3 consists of 14 residues. J was trimmed by 8 bases and V by 1 base; bases with no gene match: 4.

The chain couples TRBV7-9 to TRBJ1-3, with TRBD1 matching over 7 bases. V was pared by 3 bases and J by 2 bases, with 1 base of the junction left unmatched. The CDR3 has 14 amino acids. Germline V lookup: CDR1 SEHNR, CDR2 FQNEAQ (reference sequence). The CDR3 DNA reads TGTGCCAGCAGCTTTCAGGGGGCTGGAAACACCATATATTTT. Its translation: CASSFQGAGNTIYF.

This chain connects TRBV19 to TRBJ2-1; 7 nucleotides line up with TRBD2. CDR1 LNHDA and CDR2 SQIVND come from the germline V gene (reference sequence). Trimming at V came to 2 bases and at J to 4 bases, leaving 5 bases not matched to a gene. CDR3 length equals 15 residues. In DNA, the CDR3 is TGTGCCAGTAGTATATTAGCTAGCGGATACAATGAGCAGTTCTTC. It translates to CASSILASGYNEQFF.

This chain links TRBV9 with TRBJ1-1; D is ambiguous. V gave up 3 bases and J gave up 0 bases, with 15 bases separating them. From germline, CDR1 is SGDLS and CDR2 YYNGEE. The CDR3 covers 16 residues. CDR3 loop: CASSAAQRSVNTEAFF. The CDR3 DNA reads TGTGCCAGCAGCGCGGCACAGAGAAGTGTGAACACTGAAGCTTTCTTT.

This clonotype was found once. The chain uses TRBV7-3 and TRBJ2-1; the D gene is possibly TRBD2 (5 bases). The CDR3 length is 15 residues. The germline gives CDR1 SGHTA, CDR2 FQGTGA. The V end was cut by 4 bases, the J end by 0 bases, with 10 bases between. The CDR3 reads CASSYDGSSYNEQFF. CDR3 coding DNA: TGTGCCAGCAGCTACGATGGGAGCTCCTACAATGAGCAGTTCTTC.

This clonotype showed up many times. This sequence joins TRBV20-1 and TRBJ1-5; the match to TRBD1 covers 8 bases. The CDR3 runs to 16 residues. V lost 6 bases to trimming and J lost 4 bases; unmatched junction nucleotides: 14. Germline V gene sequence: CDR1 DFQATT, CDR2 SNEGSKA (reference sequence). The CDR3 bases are TGCAGTGCACCAGCTTCAGGGGGCCGGGGTAATCAGCCCCAGCATTTT. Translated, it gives CSAPASGGRGNQPQHF.

The CDR3 DNA follows: TGTGCCAGCAGACCCGACAGGGGGAATTCACCCCTCCACTTT. Protein product: CASRPDRGNSPLHF. The chain recombines TRBV6-1 with TRBJ1-6, with 9 bases fitting TRBD1. CDR1 MNHNS and CDR2 SASEGT come from the germline V gene. The length of the CDR3 is 14 residues. V lost 6 bases to trimming and J lost 7 bases; unmatched junction nucleotides: 4.

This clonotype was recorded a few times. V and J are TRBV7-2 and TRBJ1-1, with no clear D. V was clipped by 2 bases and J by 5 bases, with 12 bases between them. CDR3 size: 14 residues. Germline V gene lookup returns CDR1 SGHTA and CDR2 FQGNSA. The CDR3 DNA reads TGTGCCAGCAGCTTACGGCAGTCGGGGACTGAAGCTTTCTTT. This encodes CASSLRQSGTEAFF.

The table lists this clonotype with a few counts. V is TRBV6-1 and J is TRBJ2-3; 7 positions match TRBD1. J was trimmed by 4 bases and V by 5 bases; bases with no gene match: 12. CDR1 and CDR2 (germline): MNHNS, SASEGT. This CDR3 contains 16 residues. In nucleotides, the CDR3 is TGTGCCAGCAGTTTGTTACAGGGGTCAGGATCAGATACGCAGTATTTT. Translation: CASSLLQGSGSDTQYF.

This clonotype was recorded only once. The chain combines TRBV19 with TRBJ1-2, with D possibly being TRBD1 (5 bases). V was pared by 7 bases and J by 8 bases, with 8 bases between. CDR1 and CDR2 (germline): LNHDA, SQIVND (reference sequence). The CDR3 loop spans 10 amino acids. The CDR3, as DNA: TGTGCCAGTATGGGGCAAGGCTACACCTTC. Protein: CASMGQGYTF.

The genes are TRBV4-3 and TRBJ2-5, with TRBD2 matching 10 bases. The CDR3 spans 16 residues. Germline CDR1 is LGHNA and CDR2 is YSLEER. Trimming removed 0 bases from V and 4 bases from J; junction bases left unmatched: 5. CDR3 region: CASSQEKPSGRETQYF. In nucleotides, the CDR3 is TGCGCCAGCAGCCAAGAAAAGCCTAGCGGGAGAGAGACCCAGTACTTC.

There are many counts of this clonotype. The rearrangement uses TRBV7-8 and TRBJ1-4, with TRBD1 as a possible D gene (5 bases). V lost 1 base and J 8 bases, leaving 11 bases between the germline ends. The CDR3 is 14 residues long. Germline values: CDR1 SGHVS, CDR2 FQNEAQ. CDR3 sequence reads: CASSLGRVHEKLFF. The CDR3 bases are TGTGCCAGCAGCTTAGGCAGGGTTCACGAAAAACTGTTTTTT.

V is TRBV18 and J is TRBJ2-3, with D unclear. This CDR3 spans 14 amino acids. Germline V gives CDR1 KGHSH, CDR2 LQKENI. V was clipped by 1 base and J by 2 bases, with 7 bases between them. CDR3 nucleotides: TGTGCCAGCTCACCACAAGGGTTCACAGATACGCAGTATTTT. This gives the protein CASSPQGFTDTQYF.